A selection of T cell receptor beta chains follows, all from one sample in a study of T cells after posttransplantation cyclophosphamide. Profiling relied on immunoSEQ multiplex PCR, and the TCRdb table lists in-frame clones only, not all of them. Listed for the sample are roughly 24,000 clones, none seen a single time. The sequenced material came from PBMCs. The origin of the receptors is a woman aged 55-70 years in good health, CMV-negative, and a related stem cell transplant donor. Each CDR3 is given without its conserved first and last residue. Clone sizes are given selectively: once, few, many, or a class where the clone is expanded.

TRBV28,many,ASSLPPWTSGGEQY
TRBV27,few,ASSATGVVQPQH
TRBV2,many,ASSVITGTPNTGELF
TRBV5-5,NA,ASRLRPGQSNYGYT
TRBV9,many,ASSVPFYYEQY
TRBV9,many,ASSPPGLLYNEQF
TRBV5-1,many,ASSVGGGNYGYT
TRBV9,NA,ASSVVPSNHEQY
TRBV5-6,many,ASSFRVRANVLT
TRBV28,many,ASSPGGNHSPLH
TRBV5-4,many,ASSAGTGSYGYT
TRBV18,few,ASSPGAEAGYGYT
TRBV19,many,ASSIISMGYSHNEQF
TRBV4-1,many,ASSRGPSSYNEQF
TRBV19,many,ASSIDGAPNTEAF
TRBV14,many,ASSQDRTGLNSYNEQF
TRBV19,many,ASSPGWGGDYGYT
TRBV14,many,ASSHSGPYEQY
TRBV27,few,ASSTRGQGARDTQY
TRBV6-1,many,ASSEGAGGSEKLF
TRBV7-2,NA,ASSLGLGSGANVLT
TRBV11-2,few,ASSPTSGGAGTQY
TRBV5-1,many,ASSHPGGSADTQY
TRBV6-5,many,ASSPGTEAF
TRBV19,many,ASLVQGKGNQPQH
TRBV5-1,many,ASSFTSGSLSTDTQY
TRBV2,many,ASSDRRKKRGGTDTQY
TRBV6-1,many,ASSAIAATGELF
TRBV5-6,many,ASSLAPGDYEQY
TRBV5-1,many,ASSLDDRGLYGYT
TRBV6-5,many,ASSYSTGHWDGYT
TRBV9,few,ASSVLAGKTGELF
TRBV19,many,ASRGQLSYNSPLH
TRBV7-9,large,ASSGTGSGDQPQH
TRBV6-1,many,ASSPTAYGYT
TRBV6-1,many,ASSGARTVPIIGYT
TRBV27,many,ASSSRYKNTEAF
TRBV7-7,many,ASSLGTGKETQY
TRBV5-1,many,ASSSGGSGGHQETQY
TRBV7-8,many,ASSPLFEAF
TRBV28,NA,ASNAGGQGASYEQY
TRBV9,many,ASSVAPDFNSPLH
TRBV28,few,ASSLFTDTQY
TRBV6-6,many,ASRHQGTGANVLT
TRBV28,few,ASSSLNHGYT
TRBV2,NA,ASRRLASYNEQF
TRBV19,many,ASSQAGVSTGELF
TRBV19,many,ASSPDRGLGNGELF
TRBV29-1,few,SAGQGAEYEQF
TRBV11-1,many,ASSSSGTGRTEAF
TRBV6-1,NA,ASRPGQGLSYEQY
TRBV27,NA,ASSSLMVENSGYT
TRBV13,many,ASSDREREKLF
TRBV19,many,ASSIVRGGKNSNQPQH
TRBV5-1,many,ASSLQGPAYEQY
TRBV19,medium-sized,ASSLATGGSSPLH
TRBV9,many,ASSTGLSTDTQY
TRBV28,many,ASSADLSGTGELF